The 27 T cell receptor beta chains presented below share a single source sample, sequenced in a study of blood T cells in healthy people across ages. Sample-barcoded 5' priming and a J-beta primer mix drove a second PCR of roughly 6 to 12 cycles. TCRdb reanalysed the 5' RACE reads using MiXCR and keeps one entry per CDR3 protein. The data show nearly 800,000 distinct CDR3 sequences, about 56% seen once. Sample: blood. Receptors were obtained from a man aged 35 to 55 in good health.

This chain joins TRBV10-3 and TRBJ2-5, with unresolved D. The V end was cut by 4 bases, the J end by 1 base, with 7 bases between. The CDR3 loop spans 13 amino acids. From germline, CDR1 is ENHRY and CDR2 SYGVKD. The CDR3 DNA reads TGTGCCATCAGTGTTGGTAGCCAAGAGACCCAGTACTTC. Amino acid sequence: CAISVGSQETQYF.

V and J are TRBV4-3 and TRBJ1-1; D is unresolved. Germline CDR1 reads LGHNA; CDR2 reads YSLEER. Trimming left V 0 bases short and J 3 bases short, with 17 bases between. The CDR3 has 17 amino acids. The CDR3 loop is CASSQDWLRSGYTEAFF. CDR3 DNA sequence: TGCGCCAGCAGCCAAGATTGGCTGCGGTCAGGCTACACTGAAGCTTTCTTT.

This clonotype was seen a handful of times. This sequence may be a read error, since a much larger clone differs from it by one base. The chain combines TRBV6-5 with TRBJ2-5, with D possibly being TRBD1 (6 bases). This CDR3 has 14 amino acids. Per germline, CDR1 MNHEY and CDR2 SVGAGI. Between the trimmed V and J ends, which lost 6 bases and 11 bases, there was a span of 22 bases. The CDR3 here is CASSLGQNYNEQYF. CDR3 sequence (DNA): TGTGCCAGCAGCCTCGGACAGAATTACAATGAGCAGTACTTC.

There are a few counts of this clonotype. The chain couples TRBV9 to TRBJ2-5; D possibly matches TRBD1 or TRBD2 (5 bases each). The germline gives CDR1 SGDLS, CDR2 YYNGEE. The CDR3 sequence is 18 residues long. The V end was cut by 4 bases, the J end by 0 bases, with 22 bases between. The CDR3 sequence is CASSTEVVGRVDQETQYF. CDR3 coding DNA: TGTGCCAGCAGCACAGAGGTAGTGGGACGGGTAGACCAAGAGACCCAGTACTTC.

This clonotype came up once. An end of the junction differs from the germline gene, which may be a read error. The chain is built from TRBV6-5 and TRBJ1-1, with 8 bases aligning to TRBD1. This CDR3 spans 10 amino acids. CDR1 MNHEY and CDR2 SVGAGI come from the germline V gene. The CDR3 coding sequence is TGTACCAGCGGGACAGGTGAAGCTTTCTTT. Translated: CTSGTGEAFF.

This chain joins TRBV7-8 and TRBJ2-3; 7 positions match TRBD2. The V gene's germline CDR1 is SGHVS and CDR2 FQNEAQ. The trim removed 2 bases at V and 2 bases at J, leaving 1 base unmatched. The CDR3 covers 14 residues. The chain's CDR3 is CASSLLAVTDTQYF. The CDR3, as DNA: TGTGCCAGCAGCTTACTAGCGGTCACAGATACGCAGTATTTT. The full variable domain, rest sourced from reference TRBV7-8 and TRBJ2-3, is GAGVSQSPRYKVAKRGQDVALRCDPISGHVSLFWYQQALGQGPEFLTYFQNEAQLDKSGLPSDRFFAERPEGSVSTLKIQRTQQEDSAVYLCASSLLAVTDTQYFGPGTRLTVL.

The chain couples TRBV9 to TRBJ2-6, with TRBD2 matching over 10 bases. This CDR3 is built from 19 residues. CDR1 and CDR2 (germline): SGDLS, YYNGEE. V trimming: 3 bases; J trimming: 0 bases; junction bases outside the gene matches: 9. Here the CDR3 DNA reads TGTGCCAGCAGCGGATACACTAGCGGGGTCCGCTCTGGGGCCAACGTCCTGACTTTC. Encoded protein: CASSGYTSGVRSGANVLTF. The full variable domain, its missing parts supplied by reference TRBV9 and TRBJ2-6, is DSGVTQTPKHLITATGQRVTLRCSPRSGDLSVYWYQQSLDQGLQFLIQYYNGEERAKGNILERFSAQQFPDLHSELNLSSLELGDSALYFCASSGYTSGVRSGANVLTFGAGSRLTVL.

This clonotype was found a few times. V gene TRBV6-6 combines with J gene TRBJ1-4, with TRBD1 matching 7 bases. V lost 4 bases and J lost 7; bases outside the gene matches: 12. CDR3 length: 16 residues. Germline lookup yields CDR1 MNHNY and CDR2 SVGAGI (reference sequence). The CDR3 sequence is CASSSQGPGGGEKLFF. The CDR3 bases are TGTGCCAGCAGTTCACAGGGGCCGGGGGGAGGTGAAAAACTGTTTTTT.

CDR3 sequence: CASSQGQGVGEQYF. The CDR3 nucleotides are TGTGCCAGCAGCCAGGGACAGGGCGTCGGGGAGCAGTACTTC. The gene calls are TRBV11-3 and TRBJ2-7, with 9 nucleotides matching TRBD1. This CDR3 comprises 14 residues. In germline, CDR1 is SGHNT, CDR2 YENEEA. The junction had 9 bases not matched to a gene; V was cut back by 5 bases and J by 7 bases.

This clonotype was seen only a few times. This chain joins TRBV7-2 and TRBJ2-7, with TRBD2 matching 7 bases. In germline, CDR1 is SGHTA, CDR2 FQGNSA. This CDR3 has 16 amino acids. V lost 2 bases and J lost 5; bases outside the gene matches: 12. CDR3 residues: CASSLTAGVLRNEQYF. The CDR3 DNA reads as TGTGCCAGCAGCTTAACTGCGGGAGTGTTGCGGAACGAGCAGTACTTC.

The rearrangement uses TRBV12-3 or TRBV12-4 and TRBJ2-5; D is possibly TRBD1 (6 bases). This CDR3 is 16 amino acids long. Trimming left V 1 base short and J 4 bases short, with 16 bases between. The chain's CDR3 is CASSLEAGVVGETQYF. The CDR3 DNA sequence: TGTGCCAGCAGTTTAGAGGCAGGGGTAGTGGGAGAGACCCAGTACTTC.

This rearrangement joins TRBV27 to TRBJ2-1; 9 nucleotides line up with TRBD2. With V trimmed by 6 bases and J by 4 bases, 10 bases remained unmatched. Per the germline V gene, CDR1 is MNHEY and CDR2 is SMNVEV (reference sequence). The CDR3 length is 16 residues. The CDR3 protein is CASSRPTSGDYNEQFF. Written as DNA, the CDR3 is TGTGCCAGCAGCCGTCCGACTAGCGGAGATTACAATGAGCAGTTCTTC.

This clonotype occurred a few times. The chain carries TRBV28 and TRBJ2-7; 7 positions match TRBD1. V lost 5 bases, J lost 6 bases, and 7 bases stayed unmatched. Germline loops: CDR1 MDHEN, CDR2 SYDVKM. This CDR3 contains 13 residues. The CDR3 protein is CASSRAGGSEQYF. For the CDR3, the DNA is TGTGCCAGCAGTCGCGCAGGGGGTAGCGAGCAGTACTTC. Full variable domain (outside the CDR3, taken from reference TRBV28 and TRBJ2-7): DVKVTQSSRYLVKRTGEKVFLECVQDMDHENMFWYRQDPGLGLRLIYFSYDVKMKEKGDIPEGYSVSREKKERFSLILESASTNQTSMYLCASSRAGGSEQYFGPGTRLTVT.

This clonotype occurred a few times. This chain joins TRBV5-1 and TRBJ2-7, with 7 bases matching TRBD2. After removal of 0 bases from V and 6 bases from J, the junction contained 6 bases not matched to a gene. Looked up from germline, CDR1 is SGHRS and CDR2 is YFSETQ. The CDR3 is 14 residues long. The CDR3 reads CASSLGDAGAEQYF. In DNA form, the CDR3 reads TGCGCCAGCAGCTTGGGGGATGCGGGAGCCGAGCAGTACTTC. The variable domain in full, with the rest retrieved from reference TRBV5-1 and TRBJ2-7, is KAGVTQTPRYLIKTRGQQVTLSCSPISGHRSVSWYQQTPGQGLQFLFEYFSETQRNKGNFPGRFSGRQFSNSRSEMNVSTLELGDSALYLCASSLGDAGAEQYFGPGTRLTVT.

Only a few counts were recorded for this clonotype. The chain has TRBV29-1 and TRBJ2-5; D call uncertain. CDR1 and CDR2 (germline): SQVTM, ANQGSEA. The CDR3 runs to 12 residues. V gave up 2 bases and J gave up 3 bases, with 7 bases separating them. CDR3 in DNA: TGCAGCGTTGAAAAACTAAAAGAGACCCAGTACTTC. Amino acids: CSVEKLKETQYF.

The rearrangement links TRBV9 to TRBJ2-1; 9 bases are shared with TRBD2. The V gene end was trimmed by 0 bases and the J gene end by 10 bases; junction bases not matched to a gene: 11. Germline lookup yields CDR1 SGDLS and CDR2 YYNGEE. The CDR3 has 16 residues. CDR3 coding DNA: TGTGCCAGCAGCGTAGATCTGGCGGGGGGGCTCCGGGAGCAGTTCTTC. Amino acid sequence: CASSVDLAGGLREQFF.

This clonotype showed up just a few times. The chain uses TRBV5-4 and TRBJ2-4; D not certain. The J call may be faulty, since TRBJ2-7 better matches the DNA end. The CDR3 is 14 amino acids. Germline V CDR1 and CDR2: SGHNT, YYREEE (reference sequence). The CDR3 is CASSPDPGVSEQYF. CDR3 bases: TGTGCCAGCAGCCCGGATCCCGGTGTCTCCGAGCAGTACTTC.

The chain combines TRBV28 with TRBJ1-6; D gene ambiguous. V dropped 6 bases and J dropped 9 bases, with 6 bases sitting between them. The V gene's germline CDR1 is MDHEN and CDR2 SYDVKM. There are 11 residues in the CDR3. CDR3 in DNA: TGTGCCAGCAGAGATAGTTCACCCCTCCACTTT. This encodes CASRDSSPLHF.

This clonotype came up a few times. The chain links TRBV20-1 to TRBJ2-7; D uncertain. The germline gives CDR1 DFQATT, CDR2 SNEGSKA (reference sequence). Between the trimmed V and J ends, which lost 3 bases and 3 bases, there was a span of 15 bases. There are 14 residues in the CDR3. CDR3 DNA: TGCAGTGCTAGCGGTCGGCTAGGATACTACGAGCAGTACTTC. Its protein product is CSASGRLGYYEQYF.

The J gene is TRBJ2-5, the V gene TRBV5-1; TRBD2 matches at 12 bases. Germline trimming cut 5 bases from V and 11 bases from J; bases unmatched to any gene: 16. The CDR3 runs 16 residues. CDR1 and CDR2 (germline): SGHRS, YFSETQ. The CDR3: CASSSGRLAGDHEQYF. The CDR3 DNA reads TGCGCCAGCAGTTCCGGCAGACTAGCGGGAGATCATGAGCAGTACTTC.

V and J are TRBV5-1 and TRBJ1-4; D not certain. Germline values: CDR1 SGHRS, CDR2 YFSETQ. V lost 0 bases to trimming and J lost 5 bases, with 14 bases between them. CDR3 length: 16 residues. The CDR3 bases are TGCGCCAGCAGCTTGGGTACAGCGCCGTACAATGAAAAACTGTTTTTT. Translation gives CASSLGTAPYNEKLFF.

This clonotype has a handful of counts. The rearrangement joins TRBV29-1 to TRBJ2-6, with no clear D. Trimming took 3 bases from V and 0 from J, leaving 6 bases between them. This CDR3 spans 14 amino acids. CDR1 is SQVTM and CDR2 is ANQGSEA in the germline V gene. CDR3 region: CSVDKVSGANVLTF. CDR3 bases: TGCAGCGTTGATAAGGTCTCTGGGGCCAACGTCCTGACTTTC.

The chain joins TRBV10-3 to TRBJ2-7; 9 bases are a match to TRBD2. CDR3 length: 16 residues. Germline lookup yields CDR1 ENHRY and CDR2 SYGVKD. The junction had 17 bases not matched to a gene; V was cut back by 8 bases and J by 6 bases. The CDR3, as DNA: TGTGCCATCGGTCGTTCTAGGACGGAAGCGGGAGGCGAGCAGTACTTC. Translated, it gives CAIGRSRTEAGGEQYF.

The chain has TRBV4-1 and TRBJ1-2, with no clear D. This CDR3 has 16 residues. Germline-derived CDR1 and CDR2 are MGHRA and YSYEKL. Trimming took 0 bases from V and 6 from J, leaving 17 bases between them. The CDR3 protein is CASSQERNEGSDGYTF. In DNA form, the CDR3 reads TGCGCCAGCAGCCAAGAAAGGAACGAGGGAAGTGATGGCTACACCTTC.

J is TRBJ2-5 and V is TRBV10-3; 12 nucleotides align to TRBD2. V trimming: 7 bases; J trimming: 2 bases; junction bases outside the gene matches: 5. This CDR3 comprises 15 residues. CDR1 is ENHRY and CDR2 is SYGVKD in the germline V gene. The CDR3 sequence is CAINHGTSGQETQYF. CDR3 coding DNA: TGTGCCATCAACCACGGGACTAGCGGGCAAGAGACCCAGTACTTC.

This clonotype was observed once. This rearrangement joins TRBV5-1 to TRBJ2-1; D is perhaps TRBD2 (6 bases). With 2 bases removed from V and 5 bases from J, the gap between germline ends came to 17 bases. This CDR3 comprises 16 residues. CDR1 is SGHRS and CDR2 is YFSETQ in the germline V gene. CDR3 in DNA: TGCGCCAGCAGCTTAACCCCACTAGCTCTCCACAATGAGCAGTTCTTC. Encoded protein: CASSLTPLALHNEQFF.

This clonotype was observed a few times. The chain joins TRBV25-1 to TRBJ2-5, with D hard to call. V was trimmed by 1 base and J by 3 bases, leaving 3 bases between them. The CDR3 totals 12 residues. Germline lookup yields CDR1 MGHDK and CDR2 SYGVNS. CDR3 in amino acids: CASSESEETQYF. The CDR3 DNA sequence: TGTGCCAGCAGTGAATCCGAAGAGACCCAGTACTTC. Using reference TRBV25-1 and TRBJ2-5 for the parts outside the CDR3, the full variable domain is EADIYQTPRYLVIGTGKKITLECSQTMGHDKMYWYQQDPGMELHLIHYSYGVNSTEKGDLSSESTVSRIRTEHFPLTLESARPSHTSQYLCASSESEETQYFGPGTRLLVL.